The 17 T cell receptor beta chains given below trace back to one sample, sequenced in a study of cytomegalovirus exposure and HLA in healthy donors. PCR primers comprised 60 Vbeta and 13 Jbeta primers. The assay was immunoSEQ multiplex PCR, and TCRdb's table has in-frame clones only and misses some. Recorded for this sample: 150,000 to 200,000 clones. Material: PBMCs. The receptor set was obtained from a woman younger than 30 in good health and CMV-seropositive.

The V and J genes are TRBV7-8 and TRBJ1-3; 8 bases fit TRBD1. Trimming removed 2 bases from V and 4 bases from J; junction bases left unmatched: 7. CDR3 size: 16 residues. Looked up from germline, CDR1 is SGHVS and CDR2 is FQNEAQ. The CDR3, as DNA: TGTGCCAGCAGCTTAACCGACAGGGGAACAGGAAACACCATATATTTT. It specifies CASSLTDRGTGNTIYF.

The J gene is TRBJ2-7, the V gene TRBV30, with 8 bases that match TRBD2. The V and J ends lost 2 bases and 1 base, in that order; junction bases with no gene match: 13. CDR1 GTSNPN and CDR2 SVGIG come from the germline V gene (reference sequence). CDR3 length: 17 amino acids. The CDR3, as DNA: TGTGCCTGGAGTCCCCTAGCGGGCGGGCTCGAGTCCTACGAGCAGTACTTC. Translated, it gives CAWSPLAGGLESYEQYF.

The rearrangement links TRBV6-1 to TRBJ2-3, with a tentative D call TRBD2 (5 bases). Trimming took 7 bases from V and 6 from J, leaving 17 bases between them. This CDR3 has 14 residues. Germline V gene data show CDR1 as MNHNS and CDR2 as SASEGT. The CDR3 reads CASTPRMDSDTQYF. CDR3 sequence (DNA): TGTGCCAGCACCCCAAGGATGGACTCTGATACGCAGTATTTT.

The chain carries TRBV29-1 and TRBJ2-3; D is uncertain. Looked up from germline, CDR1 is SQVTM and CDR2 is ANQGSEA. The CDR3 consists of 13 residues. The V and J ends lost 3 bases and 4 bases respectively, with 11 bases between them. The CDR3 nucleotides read TGCAGCGTTGAGGTTGGTAGCTCAGATACGCAGTATTTT. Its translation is CSVEVGSSDTQYF.

The CDR3 loop is CASSITSGRNTGELFF. CDR3 coding DNA: TGTGCCAGCAGCATCACTAGCGGGAGAAACACCGGGGAGCTGTTTTTT. The chain has TRBV9 and TRBJ2-2, with TRBD2 matching 11 bases. The CDR3 is 16 amino acids. Germline V CDR1 and CDR2: SGDLS, YYNGEE. With 4 bases clipped from V and 2 bases from J, the junction kept 4 bases outside the gene matches.

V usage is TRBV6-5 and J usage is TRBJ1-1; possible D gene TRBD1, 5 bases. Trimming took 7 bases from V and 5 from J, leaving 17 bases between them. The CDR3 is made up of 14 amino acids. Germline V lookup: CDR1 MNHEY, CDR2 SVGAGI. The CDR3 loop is CASTKVGGRTEAFF. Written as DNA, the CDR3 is TGTGCCAGCACCAAGGTCGGGGGTAGGACTGAAGCTTTCTTT.

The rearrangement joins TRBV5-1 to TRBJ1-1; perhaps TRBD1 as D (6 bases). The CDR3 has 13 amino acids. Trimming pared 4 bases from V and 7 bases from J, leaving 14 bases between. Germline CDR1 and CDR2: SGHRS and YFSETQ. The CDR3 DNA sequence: TGCGCCAGCAGCCTCACACCAGGGGTTGAAGCTTTCTTT. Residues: CASSLTPGVEAFF.

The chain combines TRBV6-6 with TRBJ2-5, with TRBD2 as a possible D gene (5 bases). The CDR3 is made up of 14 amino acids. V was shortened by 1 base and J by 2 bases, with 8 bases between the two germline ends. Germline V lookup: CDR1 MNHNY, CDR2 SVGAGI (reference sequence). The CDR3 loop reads CASSYFSGQETQYF. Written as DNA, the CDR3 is TGTGCCAGCAGTTACTTCAGCGGACAAGAGACCCAGTACTTC.

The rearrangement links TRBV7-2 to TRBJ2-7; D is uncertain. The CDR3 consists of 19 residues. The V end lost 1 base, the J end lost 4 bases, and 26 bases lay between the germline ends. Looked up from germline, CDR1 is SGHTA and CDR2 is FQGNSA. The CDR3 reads CASSLEPNRVVSPIYEQYF. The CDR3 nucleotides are TGTGCCAGCAGCTTAGAGCCGAATCGGGTAGTGTCCCCAATATACGAGCAGTACTTC.

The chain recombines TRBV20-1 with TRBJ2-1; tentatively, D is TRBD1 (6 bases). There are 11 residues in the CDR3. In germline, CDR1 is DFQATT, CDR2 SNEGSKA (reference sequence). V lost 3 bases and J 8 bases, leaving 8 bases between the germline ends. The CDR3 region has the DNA TGCAGTGCTAGCAGGGGAGATGAGCAGTTCTTC. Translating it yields CSASRGDEQFF.

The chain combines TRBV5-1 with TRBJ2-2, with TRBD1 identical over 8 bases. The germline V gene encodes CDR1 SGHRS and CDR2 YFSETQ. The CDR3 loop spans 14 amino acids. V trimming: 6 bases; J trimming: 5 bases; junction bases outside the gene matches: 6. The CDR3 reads CASTPQGATGELFF. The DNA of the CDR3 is TGCGCCAGCACCCCTCAGGGGGCTACCGGGGAGCTGTTTTTT.

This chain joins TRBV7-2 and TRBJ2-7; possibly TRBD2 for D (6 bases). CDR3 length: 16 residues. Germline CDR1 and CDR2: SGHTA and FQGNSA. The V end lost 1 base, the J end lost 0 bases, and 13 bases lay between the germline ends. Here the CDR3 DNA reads TGTGCCAGCAGCTTAGGTTTAGGGACTGCCTCCTACGAGCAGTACTTC. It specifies CASSLGLGTASYEQYF.

Here the CDR3 reads CASRLDDRTTGTYEQYF. The CDR3, as DNA: TGTGCCAGCAGACTGGACGACCGAACGACAGGGACTTACGAGCAGTACTTC. The genes are TRBV5-5 and TRBJ2-7; D may be TRBD1 (7 bases). V gave up 5 bases and J gave up 4 bases, with 25 bases separating them. The CDR3 runs 17 residues. Germline-derived CDR1 and CDR2 are SGHKS and YYEKEE (reference sequence).

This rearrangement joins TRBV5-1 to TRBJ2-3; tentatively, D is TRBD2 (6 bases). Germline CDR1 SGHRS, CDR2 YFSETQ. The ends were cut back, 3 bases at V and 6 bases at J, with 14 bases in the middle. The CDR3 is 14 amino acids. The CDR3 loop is CASSWGETSDTQYF. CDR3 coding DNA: TGCGCCAGCAGCTGGGGGGAGACAAGCGATACGCAGTATTTT.

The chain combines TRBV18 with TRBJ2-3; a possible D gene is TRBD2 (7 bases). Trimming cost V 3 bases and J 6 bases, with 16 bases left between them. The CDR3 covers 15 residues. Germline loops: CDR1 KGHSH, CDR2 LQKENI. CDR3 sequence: CASSPQGGAGDTQYF. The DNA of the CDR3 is TGTGCCAGCTCACCCCAAGGGGGGGCCGGGGATACGCAGTATTTT. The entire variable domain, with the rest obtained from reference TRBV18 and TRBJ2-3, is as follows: NAGVMQNPRHLVRRRGQEARLRCSPMKGHSHVYWYRQLPEEGLKFMVYLQKENIIDESGMPKERFSAEFPKEGPSILRIQQVVRGDSAAYFCASSPQGGAGDTQYFGPGTRLTVL.

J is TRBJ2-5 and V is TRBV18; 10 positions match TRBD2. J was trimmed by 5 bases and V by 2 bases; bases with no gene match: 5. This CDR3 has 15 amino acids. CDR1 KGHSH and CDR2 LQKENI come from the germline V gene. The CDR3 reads CASSPNLAGGETQYF. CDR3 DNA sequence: TGTGCCAGCTCACCAAACTTAGCGGGGGGTGAGACCCAGTACTTC.

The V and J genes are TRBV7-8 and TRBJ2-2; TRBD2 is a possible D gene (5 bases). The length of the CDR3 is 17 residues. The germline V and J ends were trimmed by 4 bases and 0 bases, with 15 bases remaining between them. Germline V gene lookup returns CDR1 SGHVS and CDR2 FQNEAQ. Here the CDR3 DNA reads TGTGCCAGCAGCTCCGCCTGGCGGGCCCCGAACACCGGGGAGCTGTTTTTT. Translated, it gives CASSSAWRAPNTGELFF.